The T cell receptor beta chain under discussion was sequenced for a study of shared clonotypes between healthy human individuals. Study-wide results and caveats: An expected dependence of interdonor clonotype sharing on sequencing depth was noted.

Terminally differentiated effector memory CD45RA+ cells were excluded from the naive CD8 cells, which were CD45RO-negative and positively selected for CCR7. The study drew all its donors from Caucasian adults living in Nashville, Tennessee. Concerning this clone: Its antigen is still unknown.

The CDR3 sequence is 16 residues long. Authors' analysis steps: ImmunoSEQ supplied junction-only sequences lacking quality scores, so filtering was different. Assay: immunoSEQ multiplex PCR; the TCRdb copy retains only in-frame clones and omits some. That table furnishes V, J and clone size, whereas the DNA furnished D and trimming. The sample has around 1.9 million clones, under 95% seen once. The rearrangement joins TRBV21-1 to TRBJ2-1; the D call TRBD2 from the table was never checked on the DNA. TRBV21-1 is a known pseudogene. The sample taken for sequencing was naive CD8+ T cells from PBMCs. This sequence originates from a man aged 18 to 30 in good health. Some clones in this sample may be carry-over from other donors' samples. DNA for the CDR3: TGTGCCAGCAGCAACGGGCTAGCGGCCTACTACAATGAGCAGTTCTTC. The encoded protein is CASSNGLAAYYNEQFF.